The 30 T cell receptor beta chains below were found in one sample sequenced in a study of technical replicates of blood from several donors. The protocol was immunoSEQ multiplex PCR, while the TCRdb copy is restricted to in-frame clones and leaves out a portion. The table lists 84,000 or so clones, 85% to 95% of them singletons. Material for sequencing was T cells isolated from PBMCs. These receptors were obtained from a human donor in good health.

Only one count was recorded for this clone. CDR3: CASSYRPGAHLYGYTF. For the CDR3, the DNA is TGTGCCAGTAGTTACCGTCCAGGCGCCCACCTCTATGGCTACACCTTC. The gene calls are TRBV19 and TRBJ1-2; D not certain. The CDR3 covers 16 residues. Germline V gives CDR1 LNHDA, CDR2 SQIVND (reference sequence). Trimming shortened V by 5 bases and J by 4 bases, and 20 bases separated the two germline ends.

Written as DNA, the CDR3 is TGCGCCAGCAGACACCTGTTCTCGGATCGGGGCAGGGGGAAAGAAAAACTGTTTTTT. This translates into CASRHLFSDRGRGKEKLFF. The rearrangement joins TRBV5-1 to TRBJ1-4, with 7 bases fitting TRBD1. This CDR3 is 19 amino acids long. Germline CDR1 is SGHRS and CDR2 is YFSETQ. Trimming at V came to 5 bases and at J to 8 bases, leaving 24 bases not matched to a gene.

The chain employs TRBV11-2 and TRBJ2-7; D is possibly TRBD1 (6 bases). CDR1 is SGHAT, CDR2 FQNNGV, per germline. The CDR3 totals 14 residues. Trimming took 2 bases from V and 1 from J, leaving 9 bases between them. Written as DNA, the CDR3 is TGTGCCAGCAGCTTACAGGGGTTTTCCTACGAGCAGTACTTC. Amino acids: CASSLQGFSYEQYF. Complete variable domain (other parts from reference TRBV11-2 and TRBJ2-7): EAGVAQSPRYKIIEKRQSVAFWCNPISGHATLYWYQQILGQGPKLLIQFQNNGVVDDSQLPKDRFSAERLKGVDSTLKIQPAKLEDSAVYLCASSLQGFSYEQYFGPGTRLTVT.

The CDR3 protein is CASSHRWTGDSGANVLTF. CDR3 nucleotides: TGTGCCAGCAGCCATAGGTGGACAGGGGACTCTGGGGCCAACGTCCTGACTTTC. The chain joins TRBV14 to TRBJ2-6; 9 positions agree with TRBD1. In germline, CDR1 is SGHDN, CDR2 FVKESK. Unmatched junction bases numbered 6, after V lost 3 bases and J lost 0 bases. The CDR3 is 18 amino acids.

The V call is TRBV16, the J call TRBJ1-4, with unresolved D. The V end was cut by 1 base, the J end by 8 bases, with 8 bases between. This CDR3 is 13 amino acids long. The germline gives CDR1 KGHSY, CDR2 FQNENV. The CDR3 nucleotides read TGTGCCAGCAGCCAATGGTCAGGCGAAAAACTGTTTTTT. Amino acid sequence: CASSQWSGEKLFF.

This chain links TRBV2 with TRBJ2-4; maybe TRBD2 (5 bases). The V gene lost 4 bases and the J gene lost 2 bases, with 12 bases spanning the gap. Germline lookup yields CDR1 SNHLY and CDR2 FYNNEI. CDR3 size: 15 residues. The CDR3 coding sequence is TGTGCCAGCAGTGTCCCCCGAGGGTCCAAAAACATTCAGTACTTC. Translation gives CASSVPRGSKNIQYF.

The chain has TRBV7-9 and TRBJ2-2; D unclear. V was clipped by 3 bases and J by 4 bases, with 6 bases between them. The germline V gene has CDR1 SEHNR and CDR2 FQNEAQ (reference sequence). This CDR3 has 13 amino acids. CDR3 in DNA: TGTGCCAGCAGCTTTACTTCCACCGGGGAGCTGTTTTTT. Protein: CASSFTSTGELFF.

The V gene is TRBV28, the J gene TRBJ1-3, with TRBD1 matching 7 bases. The V and J ends lost 5 bases and 2 bases, in that order; junction bases with no gene match: 6. The CDR3 has 15 residues. In germline, CDR1 is MDHEN, CDR2 SYDVKM. The DNA of the CDR3 is TGTGCCAGCAGTGCCGGGACAGCGACTGGAAACACCATATATTTT. Translated: CASSAGTATGNTIYF.

The chain uses TRBV10-2 and TRBJ2-7; unclear D gene. V lost 3 bases and J lost 0, with 12 bases in between. Germline V gene sequence: CDR1 WSHSY, CDR2 SAAADI. The CDR3 length is 15 residues. CDR3 residues: CASSEPKPSSYEQYF. CDR3 sequence (DNA): TGCGCCAGCAGTGAACCGAAGCCTAGCTCCTACGAGCAGTACTTC.

The V call is TRBV6-5, the J call TRBJ2-7, with a tentative D call TRBD1 (5 bases). V was cut by 8 bases and J by 1 base, with 15 bases left in between. The CDR3 is 14 amino acids. Germline CDR1 is MNHEY and CDR2 is SVGAGI. CDR3 nucleotides: TGTGCCAGCGGCCAGGGCGTAGGGTCCTACGAGCAGTACTTC. Translated, it gives CASGQGVGSYEQYF.

This chain links TRBV2 with TRBJ2-3, with 7 bases identical to TRBD1. V shed 4 bases, J shed 2 bases, and the junction held 3 bases outside the gene matches. In germline, CDR1 is SNHLY, CDR2 FYNNEI. The CDR3 runs 14 residues. The CDR3 loop reads CASSGDRATDTQYF. DNA of the CDR3: TGTGCCAGCAGTGGTGACAGGGCCACAGATACGCAGTATTTT.

The genes are TRBV5-1 and TRBJ2-1, with 10 bases aligning to TRBD2. The germline V gene encodes CDR1 SGHRS and CDR2 YFSETQ. The CDR3 spans 16 residues. J was trimmed by 9 bases and V by 2 bases; bases with no gene match: 11. The CDR3 DNA reads as TGCGCCAGCAGCTTAGGGCAGCGGGGGGGCTCGACTGAGCAGTTCTTC. This gives the protein CASSLGQRGGSTEQFF.

The rearrangement uses TRBV4-1 and TRBJ1-5; D is undetermined. Trimming pared 2 bases from V and 4 bases from J, leaving 15 bases between. There are 16 residues in the CDR3. The germline V gene has CDR1 MGHRA and CDR2 YSYEKL. Here the CDR3 DNA reads TGCGCCAGCAGCCAAAGTGCGTTCGGGGATAATCAGCCCCAGCATTTT. Protein: CASSQSAFGDNQPQHF.

The chain is built from TRBV7-3 and TRBJ1-2; D not certain. Per the germline V gene, CDR1 is SGHTA and CDR2 is FQGTGA. This CDR3 has 14 residues. Trimming stripped 1 base from V and 3 bases from J, with 9 bases between. This CDR3 is CASSLNAEHYGYTF. CDR3 sequence (DNA): TGTGCCAGCAGCTTAAACGCGGAACACTATGGCTACACCTTC.

In nucleotides, the CDR3 is TGTGCCAGCAGTGACTCGAATGGGGGGGTGGGTGAGCAGTTCTTC. Its protein product is CASSDSNGGVGEQFF. This sequence joins TRBV6-4 and TRBJ2-1; TRBD2 matches 7 bases. With 0 bases clipped from V and 9 bases from J, the junction kept 8 bases outside the gene matches. The CDR3 sequence is 15 residues long. CDR1 MRHNA and CDR2 SNTAGT come from the germline V gene.

The rearrangement links TRBV6-5 to TRBJ2-3; the match to TRBD2 covers 8 bases. Trimming removed 6 bases from V and 2 bases from J; junction bases left unmatched: 7. From germline, CDR1 is MNHEY and CDR2 SVGAGI. The CDR3 is made up of 15 amino acids. CDR3 sequence reads: CASSRAGVSTDTQYF. The CDR3 nucleotides are TGTGCCAGCAGCAGAGCGGGAGTCTCCACAGATACGCAGTATTTT.

The rearrangement links TRBV4-2 to TRBJ2-5; 11 nucleotides match TRBD1. The length of the CDR3 is 15 residues. Germline V gene lookup returns CDR1 LGHNA and CDR2 YNFKEQ. Trimming took 1 base from V and 4 from J; bases not matched to a gene: 2. DNA for the CDR3: TGTGCCAGCAGCCAAGGGACAGGGGGCAGAGAGACCCAGTACTTC. Its translation: CASSQGTGGRETQYF.

The rearrangement links TRBV11-2 to TRBJ1-2; tentatively, D is TRBD1 (5 bases). CDR1 is SGHAT and CDR2 is FQNNGV in the germline V gene. V lost 7 bases and J 10 bases, leaving 19 bases between the germline ends. The CDR3 has 13 residues. CDR3 coding DNA: TGTGCCAGCAACTCCTTAGGGACTATGGTCTACACCTTC. Its protein product is CASNSLGTMVYTF.

The V call is TRBV7-3, the J call TRBJ2-5; D remains unclear. Trimming cost V 3 bases and J 4 bases, with 18 bases left between them. In germline, CDR1 is SGHTA, CDR2 FQGTGA. The CDR3 spans 16 residues. This CDR3 is CASSFLGGSHGETQYF. For the CDR3, the DNA is TGTGCCAGCAGCTTCTTAGGCGGTAGTCATGGAGAGACCCAGTACTTC. The full variable domain, its missing parts supplied by reference TRBV7-3 and TRBJ2-5, is GAGVSQTPSNKVTEKGKYVELRCDPISGHTALYWYRQSLGQGPEFLIYFQGTGAADDSGLPNDRFFAVRPEGSVSTLKIQRTERGDSAVYLCASSFLGGSHGETQYFGPGTRLLVL.

This chain links TRBV7-6 with TRBJ2-7, with TRBD2 as a possible D gene (6 bases). The CDR3 has 14 residues. V was pared by 4 bases and J by 5 bases, with 15 bases between. Germline CDR1 SGHVS, CDR2 FNYEAQ. CDR3 sequence: CASSSAGSPHEQYF. The CDR3 nucleotides read TGTGCCAGCAGCTCCGCGGGATCCCCCCACGAGCAGTACTTC.

A few counts support this clone. This chain joins TRBV7-2 and TRBJ2-7, with 7 bases matching TRBD1. The CDR3 loop spans 13 amino acids. Germline lookup yields CDR1 SGHTA and CDR2 FQGNSA. The V and J ends lost 4 bases and 2 bases, in that order; junction bases with no gene match: 2. CDR3 region: CASSYGQAYEQYF. CDR3 nucleotide sequence: TGTGCCAGCAGCTACGGACAGGCCTACGAGCAGTACTTC.

This sequence joins TRBV5-4 and TRBJ2-3; weak D call: TRBD1 (6 bases). The CDR3 runs 18 residues. The V gene lost 4 bases and the J gene lost 0 bases, with 21 bases spanning the gap. Germline CDR1 and CDR2: SGHNT and YYREEE (reference sequence). CDR3 amino acids: CASSPPQDSTFSTDTQYF. CDR3 coding DNA: TGTGCCAGCAGCCCCCCCCAGGACAGCACGTTTAGCACAGATACGCAGTATTTT.

In this sample, this clone turned up once. The chain recombines TRBV6-1 with TRBJ2-1; perhaps TRBD1 as D (6 bases). Deletions cut 4 bases from V and 4 bases from J, with 20 bases between. The CDR3 has 17 amino acids. Germline V lookup: CDR1 MNHNS, CDR2 SASEGT. The CDR3 DNA is TGTGCCAGCAGTGCTACAGACAGGCCGTTTTTTTACAATGAGCAGTTCTTC. Amino acids: CASSATDRPFFYNEQFF.

This chain joins TRBV7-8 and TRBJ2-6; 7 bases align to TRBD1. This CDR3 is 18 amino acids long. V lost 4 bases and J lost 3; bases outside the gene matches: 12. Germline-derived CDR1 and CDR2 are SGHVS and FQNEAQ. The CDR3, as DNA: TGTGCCAGCAGCTCCTGGACAGGTGGCCTGGGTGGGGCCAACGTCCTGACTTTC. Translating gives CASSSWTGGLGGANVLTF.

This clone was picked up one time. The CDR3 loop is CAISGQGGGTEAFF. The CDR3 coding sequence is TGTGCCATCAGTGGCCAGGGGGGAGGTACTGAAGCTTTCTTT. This chain uses TRBV10-3 with TRBJ1-1; 7 bases match TRBD1. The CDR3 is made up of 14 amino acids. With 4 bases clipped from V and 5 bases from J, the junction kept 7 bases outside the gene matches. The germline V gene has CDR1 ENHRY and CDR2 SYGVKD.

This sequence joins TRBV27 and TRBJ1-2; TRBD1 aligns across 7 bases. With 4 bases clipped from V and 4 bases from J, the junction kept 9 bases outside the gene matches. From germline, CDR1 is MNHEY and CDR2 SMNVEV (reference sequence). There are 15 residues in the CDR3. In DNA, the CDR3 is TGTGCCAGCAGTTACAACTCCGGGACAGTCTATGGCTACACCTTC. Encoded protein: CASSYNSGTVYGYTF.

This chain connects TRBV4-1 to TRBJ2-2, with a tentative D call TRBD2 (5 bases). Between the trimmed V and J ends, which lost 1 base and 5 bases, there was a span of 17 bases. CDR1 and CDR2 (germline): MGHRA, YSYEKL. CDR3 length: 17 residues. CDR3 coding DNA: TGCGCCAGCAGCCAAGGGTTGGTCGGACTTTTAACCGGGGAGCTGTTTTTT. Amino acid sequence: CASSQGLVGLLTGELFF.

V gene TRBV5-4 combines with J gene TRBJ2-3; 14 nucleotides line up with TRBD2. V lost 4 bases and J lost 5; bases outside the gene matches: 9. Per the germline V gene, CDR1 is SGHNT and CDR2 is YYREEE (reference sequence). This CDR3 is built from 17 residues. The CDR3 bases are TGTGCCAGCAGCCGATTGGGACTAGCGGGAGATCGAGATACGCAGTATTTT. Its translation is CASSRLGLAGDRDTQYF.

The chain combines TRBV5-1 with TRBJ1-1, with D maybe TRBD1 (5 bases). This CDR3 comprises 13 residues. Per the germline V gene, CDR1 is SGHRS and CDR2 is YFSETQ. V lost 3 bases and J 3 bases, leaving 9 bases between the germline ends. CDR3 protein: CASSYKGDTEAFF. The CDR3 nucleotides read TGCGCCAGCAGCTACAAAGGGGACACTGAAGCTTTCTTT.

CDR3 sequence: CASSQAGTTNTGELFF. The CDR3 DNA follows: TGTGCCAGCAGCCAGGCCGGGACAACTAACACCGGGGAGCTGTTTTTT. The chain joins TRBV4-2 to TRBJ2-2; TRBD1 might be the D (6 bases). Trimming stripped 3 bases from V and 2 bases from J, with 13 bases between. Looked up from germline, CDR1 is LGHNA and CDR2 is YNFKEQ. This CDR3 spans 16 amino acids.